Ten or more counts support the clone carrying this T cell receptor (beta chain). TCRdb itself ran the RACE reads through MiXCR, one entry per CDR3 protein. The data hold 110,000 to 150,000 distinct CDR3 sequences, with 10% to 15% observed a single time. Time point of the sample: patch test 2, 6 weeks after DPC sensitization. Indicated treatment: therapeutic diphenylcyclopropenone sensitization with weekly scalp DPC. The data originate from a study of human T cells and chemical hapten exposure. The CDR3 is 11 residues long. The V gene's germline CDR1 is DFQATT and CDR2 SNEGSKA (reference sequence). V was pared by 2 bases and J by 6 bases, with 5 bases between.

The chain is built from TRBV20-1 and TRBJ2-1, with D unclear. This receptor was obtained from a woman aged 45-65 years with alopecia areata. Some clones in this sample may be carry-over from other donors' samples. This specimen consisted of whole blood, obtained in connection with sensitization to the hapten diphenylcyclopropenone (DPC). The CDR3 is CSARRVNEQFF. The CDR3 DNA is TGCAGTGCTAGACGGGTCAATGAGCAGTTCTTC.